Shown below are 8 T cell receptor beta chains from a single sample sequenced in a study of graft-versus-host responses after intestinal transplantation. Sequencing was performed with immunoSEQ multiplex PCR; in TCRdb, only in-frame clones are kept and a portion is missing. Among approximately 20,000 clones listed, around 94% were seen once. Sequenced material: PBMCs, taken 262 days after intestinal transplant. These receptors all come from a human patient who received an intestinal transplant, so some T cells may come from the graft donor.

The chain employs TRBV27 and TRBJ1-3; D is ambiguous. This CDR3 has 15 residues. The germline gives CDR1 MNHEY, CDR2 SMNVEV (reference sequence). The V gene lost 4 bases and the J gene lost 2 bases, with 12 bases spanning the gap. The CDR3 bases are TGTGCCAGCAGTTGGAGGGTCGGAACTGGAAACACCATATATTTT. Protein: CASSWRVGTGNTIYF.

This chain links TRBV29-1 with TRBJ2-5, with D possibly being TRBD1 (6 bases). This CDR3 has 14 residues. CDR1 and CDR2 from the germline V gene are SQVTM and ANQGSEA. V gave up 1 base and J gave up 1 base, with 10 bases separating them. The CDR3 reads CSVEAPDSQETQYF. The DNA of the CDR3 is TGCAGCGTTGAAGCCCCGGACAGCCAAGAGACCCAGTACTTC. The variable domain in full, with the rest retrieved from reference TRBV29-1 and TRBJ2-5, is SAVISQKPSRDICQRGTSLTIQCQVDSQVTMMFWYRQQPGQSLTLIATANQGSEATYESGFVIDKFPISRPNLTFSTLTVSNMSPEDSSIYLCSVEAPDSQETQYFGPGTRLLVL.

The V and J genes are TRBV6-5 and TRBJ1-4; 7 positions agree with TRBD1. J was trimmed by 1 base and V by 5 bases; bases with no gene match: 4. The CDR3 spans 15 residues. CDR1 and CDR2 (germline): MNHEY, SVGAGI. In DNA, the CDR3 is TGTGCCAGCAGTCAAAGACAGGGAACTAATGAAAAACTGTTTTTT. This translates into CASSQRQGTNEKLFF.

The genes are TRBV6-1 and TRBJ1-1; 11 bases fit TRBD1. The CDR3 totals 15 residues. The V gene end was trimmed by 2 bases and the J gene end by 5 bases; junction bases not matched to a gene: 4. Looked up from germline, CDR1 is MNHNS and CDR2 is SASEGT. CDR3 protein: CASSEPGTGGTEAFF. The CDR3 nucleotides are TGTGCCAGCAGTGAACCCGGGACAGGGGGGACTGAAGCTTTCTTT.

The genes are TRBV6-6 and TRBJ1-1; perhaps TRBD1 as D (5 bases). Trimming removed 7 bases from V and 7 bases from J, with 13 bases in between. The CDR3 spans 12 residues. CDR1 and CDR2 from the germline V gene are MNHNY and SVGAGI (reference sequence). The CDR3 loop is CASTSAQGEAFF. CDR3 nucleotide sequence: TGTGCCAGCACCTCCGCCCAGGGTGAAGCTTTCTTT.

The J gene is TRBJ2-7, the V gene TRBV27; D may match TRBD1 or TRBD2 (6 bases each). Germline CDR1 reads MNHEY; CDR2 reads SMNVEV (reference sequence). V was cut by 3 bases and J by 2 bases, with 11 bases left in between. The CDR3 is 14 residues long. The CDR3 here is CASSLGGRAYEQYF. The CDR3 DNA reads as TGTGCCAGCAGTTTGGGGGGCAGGGCCTACGAGCAGTACTTC.

The chain recombines TRBV6-4 with TRBJ2-1; 10 nucleotides line up with TRBD2. CDR3 length equals 16 residues. Germline trimming cut 0 bases from V and 6 bases from J; bases unmatched to any gene: 5. Germline values: CDR1 MRHNA, CDR2 SNTAGT. The DNA of the CDR3 is TGTGCCAGCAGTGACTCAGGGACTAGCGAGATCAATGAGCAGTTCTTC. Encoded protein: CASSDSGTSEINEQFF.

The gene calls are TRBV6-1 and TRBJ1-4; D gene unclear. V lost 7 bases and J 0 bases, leaving 6 bases between the germline ends. The CDR3 is 13 residues long. Germline CDR1 and CDR2: MNHNS and SASEGT. The CDR3 spells CASTRATNEKLFF. CDR3 coding DNA: TGTGCCAGCACCCGGGCAACTAATGAAAAACTGTTTTTT.